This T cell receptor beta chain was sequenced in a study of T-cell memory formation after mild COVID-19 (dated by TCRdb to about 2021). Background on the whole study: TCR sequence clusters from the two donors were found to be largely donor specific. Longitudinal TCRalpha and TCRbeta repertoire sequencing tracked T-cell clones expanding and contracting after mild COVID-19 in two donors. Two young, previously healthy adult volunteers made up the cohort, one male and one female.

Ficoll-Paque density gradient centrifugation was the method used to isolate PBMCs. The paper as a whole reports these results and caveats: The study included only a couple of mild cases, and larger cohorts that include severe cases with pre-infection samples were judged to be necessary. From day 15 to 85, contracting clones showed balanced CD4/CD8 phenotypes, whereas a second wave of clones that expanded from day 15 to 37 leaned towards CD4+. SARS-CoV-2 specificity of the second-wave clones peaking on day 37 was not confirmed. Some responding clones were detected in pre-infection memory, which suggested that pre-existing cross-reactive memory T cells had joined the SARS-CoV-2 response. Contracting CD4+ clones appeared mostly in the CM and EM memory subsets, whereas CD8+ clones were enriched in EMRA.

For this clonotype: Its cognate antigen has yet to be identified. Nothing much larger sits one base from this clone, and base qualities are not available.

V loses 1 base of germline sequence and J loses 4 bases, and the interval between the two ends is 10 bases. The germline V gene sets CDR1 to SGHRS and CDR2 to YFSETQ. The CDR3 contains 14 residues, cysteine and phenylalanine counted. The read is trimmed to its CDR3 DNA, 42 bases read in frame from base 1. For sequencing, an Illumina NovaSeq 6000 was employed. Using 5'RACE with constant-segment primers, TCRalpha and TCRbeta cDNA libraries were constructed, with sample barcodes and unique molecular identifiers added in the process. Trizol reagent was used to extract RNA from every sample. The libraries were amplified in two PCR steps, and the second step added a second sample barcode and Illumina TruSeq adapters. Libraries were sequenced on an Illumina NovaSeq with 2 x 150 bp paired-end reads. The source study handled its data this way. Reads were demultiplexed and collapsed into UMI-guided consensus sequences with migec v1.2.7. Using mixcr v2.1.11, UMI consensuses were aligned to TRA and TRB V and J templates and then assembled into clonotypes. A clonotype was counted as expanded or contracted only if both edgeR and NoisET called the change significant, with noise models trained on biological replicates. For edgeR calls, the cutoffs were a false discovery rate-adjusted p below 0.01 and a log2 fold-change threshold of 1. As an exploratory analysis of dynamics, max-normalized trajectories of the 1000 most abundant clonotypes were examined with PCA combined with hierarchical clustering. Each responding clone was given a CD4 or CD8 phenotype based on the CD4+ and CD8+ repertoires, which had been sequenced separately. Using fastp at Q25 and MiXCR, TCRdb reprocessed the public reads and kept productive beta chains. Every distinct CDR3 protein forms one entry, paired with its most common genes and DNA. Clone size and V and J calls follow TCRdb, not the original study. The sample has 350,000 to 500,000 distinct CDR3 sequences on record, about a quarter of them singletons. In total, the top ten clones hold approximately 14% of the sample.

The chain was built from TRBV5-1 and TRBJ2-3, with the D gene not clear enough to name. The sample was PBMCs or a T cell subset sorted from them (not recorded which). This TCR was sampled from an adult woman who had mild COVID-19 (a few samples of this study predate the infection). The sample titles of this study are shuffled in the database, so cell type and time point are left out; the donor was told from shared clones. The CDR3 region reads CASSLMGSADTQYF. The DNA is TGCGCCAGCAGCTTGATGGGCAGCGCAGATACGCAGTATTTT.